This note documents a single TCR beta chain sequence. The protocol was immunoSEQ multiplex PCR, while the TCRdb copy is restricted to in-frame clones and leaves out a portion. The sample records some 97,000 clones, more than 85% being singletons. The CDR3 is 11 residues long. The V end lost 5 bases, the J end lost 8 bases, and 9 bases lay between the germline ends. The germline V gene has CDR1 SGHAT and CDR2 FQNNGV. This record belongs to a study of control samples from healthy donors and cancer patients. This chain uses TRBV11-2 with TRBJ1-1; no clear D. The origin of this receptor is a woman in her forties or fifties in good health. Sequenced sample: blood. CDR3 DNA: TGTGCCAGCAGCGGGGTACTAGAAGCTTTCTTT. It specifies CASSGVLEAFF.